This is a list of T cell receptor beta chains from one sample in a study of blood T cells in healthy people across ages. From the 5' RACE reads, TCRdb called clonotypes with MiXCR, one entry per CDR3 protein. The sample consists of fewer than 800,000 distinct CDR3 sequences, around 20% of them appearing once. Sequencing input: blood. The receptor set was obtained from an older man in good health. Both conserved end residues are part of each CDR3. A D gene is named only where the DNA matches it firmly. Expanded clones get a size class; other rows say once, few or many, or leave the size out.

d_call	clone_size	cdr3_length	j_call	v_call	cdr3_aa	cdr3_nt
TRBD1	few	16	TRBJ2-7	TRBV20-1	CSAMSLTGTGGYEQYF	TGCAGTGCTATGTCACTTACCGGGACAGGGGGCTACGAGCAGTACTTC
.	.	15	TRBJ1-2	TRBV15	CATSRDKGGLGGYTF	TGTGCCACCAGCAGAGATAAGGGGGGATTGGGCGGCTACACCTTC
.	.	15	TRBJ2-7	TRBV18	CASSPYTGNPYEQYF	TGTGCCAGCTCACCATATACGGGAAACCCGTACGAGCAGTACTTC
TRBD2	.	16	TRBJ2-5	TRBV6-6	CASSNPTSGRRETQYF	TGTGCCAGCAGTAACCCGACTAGCGGGAGGCGAGAGACCCAGTACTTC
TRBD1	few	15	TRBJ1-5	TRBV6-6	CASSSPETGVQPQHF	TGTGCCAGCAGTAGCCCCGAGACAGGGGTTCAGCCCCAGCATTTT
.	.	16	TRBJ2-3	TRBV7-2	CASSLAGIAVTDTQYF	TGTGCCAGCAGCTTAGCGGGGATAGCCGTCACAGATACGCAGTATTTT
.	.	13	TRBJ2-3	TRBV27	CPSAEFGTDTQYF	TGTCCCAGCGCAGAGTTCGGGACTGATACGCAGTATTTT
.	many	14	TRBJ2-5	TRBV29-1	CSVATSQGWETQYF	TGCAGCGTCGCGACCTCACAGGGTTGGGAGACCCAGTACTTC
.	.	15	TRBJ2-7	TRBV20-1	CSASLRGAATYEQYF	TGCAGTGCTAGCCTCAGGGGGGCGGCCACCTACGAGCAGTACTTC
TRBD2	few	16	TRBJ2-3	TRBV29-1	CSVERSLAGGRDTQYF	TGCAGCGTTGAAAGGTCCCTAGCGGGAGGCCGGGATACGCAGTATTTT
.	.	15	TRBJ1-5	TRBV20-1	CSARTGTLGNQPQHF	TGCAGTGCTAGAACTGGGACGTTGGGCAATCAGCCCCAGCATTTT
.	few	18	TRBJ2-4	TRBV12-3/TRBV12-4	CASSPEGLGGVAKNIQYF	TGTGCCAGCAGTCCGGAGGGTCTAGGAGGGGTAGCCAAAAACATTCAGTACTTC
.	.	14	TRBJ1-2	TRBV12-3/TRBV12-4	CASSLVGTPLGYTF	TGTGCCAGCAGTTTAGTGGGGACACCGCTTGGCTACACCTTC
.	few	15	TRBJ2-1	TRBV10-3	CAISESRGTGDEQFF	TGTGCCATCAGTGAGTCACGCGGGACCGGCGATGAGCAGTTCTTC
.	few	13	TRBJ2-2	TRBV10-3	CAILEKGRPELFF	TGTGCCATTCTAGAGAAAGGGCGCCCGGAGCTGTTTTTT
TRBD1	.	14	TRBJ2-7	TRBV9	CASSKGQSTYEQYF	TGTGCCAGCAGCAAGGGACAGTCCACCTACGAGCAGTACTTC
TRBD1	few	15	TRBJ1-2	TRBV18	CASSITGQANYGYTF	TGTGCCAGCTCAATCACGGGACAGGCAAACTATGGCTACACCTTC
.	few	12	TRBJ2-7	TRBV29-1	CSARDTAYEQYF	TGCAGCGCTCGGGACACCGCCTACGAGCAGTACTTC
TRBD2	.	15	TRBJ2-7	TRBV5-5	CASSSGLADTYEQYF	TGTGCCAGCAGCTCGGGACTAGCGGATACCTACGAGCAGTACTTC
.	once	13	TRBJ2-1	TRBV3-1	CASSQLLGDEQFF	TGTGCCAGCAGCCAATTGCTGGGAGATGAGCAGTTCTTC
.	few	12	TRBJ1-1	TRBV20-1	CSARILNTEAFF	TGCAGTGCTAGGATCCTGAACACCGAAGCTTTCTTT
TRBD2	.	15	TRBJ2-3	TRBV28	CASSLELAGTDTQYF	TGTGCCAGCAGTTTGGAACTAGCGGGAACAGATACGCAGTATTTT
TRBD2	few	17	TRBJ2-1	TRBV15	CATSRDDSGIGYNEQFF	TGTGCCACCAGCAGAGATGACAGCGGGATAGGTTACAATGAGCAGTTCTTC
TRBD2	.	16	TRBJ2-1	TRBV3-1	CASRPSGTRGGNEQFF	TGTGCCAGCAGACCTTCTGGGACTAGGGGTGGGAATGAGCAGTTCTTC